This T cell receptor (beta chain) originates from a study of blood T cell repertoires in COVID-19. Overall study context: Both acute and convalescent COVID-19 samples were obtained from the United States, Italy and Spain. PBMCs, B-cell-depleted T cells, or T cells were the source of the cDNA or gDNA that made up the material.

Trimming took 4 bases from V and 4 from J, leaving 14 bases between them. Germline V gene data show CDR1 as SGHVS and CDR2 as FNYEAQ. The CDR3 length is 15 residues. As handled by the study authors: Amplification from reference gene primers served as the basis for estimated nucleated cell counts. Assay: immunoSEQ multiplex PCR; the TCRdb copy retains only in-frame clones and omits some. The V and J calls and clone size come from that table; D and trimming were worked out from the DNA. The repertoire consists of approximately 250,000 clones, with 84% occurring once and the leading ten covering around 9.1%.

The origin of this receptor is a human donor in a cohort sampled during active COVID-19. V and J are TRBV7-6 and TRBJ1-3; D ambiguous. The sample consisted of peripheral blood. The DNA of the CDR3 is TGTGCCAGCAGCTATTCACCGGGATCCGGAAACACCATATATTTT. Translated, it gives CASSYSPGSGNTIYF.